The next 22 T cell receptor beta chains were all read from a single sample in a study of blood T cell repertoires in COVID-19. Produced via immunoSEQ multiplex PCR; TCRdb's table is partial and in-frame only. The table has 250,000 or so clones, about 91% seen once. What was sequenced was PBMCs or T cells enriched from blood (not recorded which). Source of these receptors: a woman in her twenties or thirties with acute COVID-19.

The chain links TRBV6-5 to TRBJ1-4; D perhaps matches TRBD1 (5 bases). This CDR3 has 13 amino acids. CDR1 and CDR2 from the germline V gene are MNHEY and SVGAGI. The ends were cut back, 4 bases at V and 3 bases at J, with 6 bases in the middle. The CDR3 protein is CASSSRANEKLFF. The CDR3 coding sequence is TGTGCCAGCAGTTCCAGGGCTAATGAAAAACTGTTTTTT.

V usage is TRBV14 and J usage is TRBJ1-4; no reliable D call. The germline V gene has CDR1 SGHDN and CDR2 FVKESK. V was pared by 6 bases and J by 10 bases, with 21 bases between. This CDR3 spans 15 amino acids. In nucleotides, the CDR3 is TGTGCCAGCAGTCGGGAAGGAACAGCCTTTGGAAAACTGTTTTTT. Its translation: CASSREGTAFGKLFF.

The chain carries TRBV14 and TRBJ2-2; D unresolved. CDR1 is SGHDN and CDR2 is FVKESK in the germline V gene. Trimming cost V 1 base and J 2 bases, with 8 bases left between them. The length of the CDR3 is 15 residues. CDR3 protein: CASSQGLSNTGELFF. The DNA for the CDR3 is TGTGCCAGCAGCCAAGGTTTGAGTAACACCGGGGAGCTGTTTTTT.

The genes are TRBV6-2 or TRBV6-3 and TRBJ1-1; D is undetermined. CDR3 length: 11 residues. V gave up 6 bases and J gave up 8 bases, with 10 bases separating them. The germline V gene has CDR1 MNHEY and CDR2 SVGEGT. The chain's CDR3 is CASSNSPEAFF. DNA for the CDR3: TGTGCCAGCAGCAACTCCCCCGAAGCTTTCTTT.

In this sample, this clone turned up once. The rearrangement links TRBV19 to TRBJ2-1; D is unclear. V was shortened by 3 bases and J by 6 bases, with 21 bases between the two germline ends. Germline lookup yields CDR1 LNHDA and CDR2 SQIVND (reference sequence). CDR3 length: 17 residues. CDR3 sequence (DNA): TGTGCCAGTAGTATGGGCAGAGCTGTCTCGTATGGCAATGAGCAGTTCTTC. It translates to CASSMGRAVSYGNEQFF.

The V call is TRBV4-1, the J call TRBJ1-5; the D gene is possibly TRBD1 (6 bases). Trimming took 3 bases from V and 7 from J, leaving 22 bases between them. This CDR3 contains 17 residues. Germline assignment: CDR1 MGHRA and CDR2 YSYEKL. CDR3 nucleotides: TGCGCCAGCAGCCATCCCCTGGGAGGGACATCCGGGCAGCCCCAGCATTTT. Amino acids: CASSHPLGGTSGQPQHF.

V and J are TRBV4-1 and TRBJ2-7; D possibly corresponds to TRBD2 (6 bases). Germline CDR1 MGHRA, CDR2 YSYEKL. This CDR3 is 15 amino acids long. The V end lost 0 bases, the J end lost 5 bases, and 14 bases lay between the germline ends. The CDR3 loop reads CASSQDAGSRDEQYF. CDR3 coding DNA: TGCGCCAGCAGCCAAGACGCGGGGTCAAGGGACGAGCAGTACTTC.

This rearrangement joins TRBV27 to TRBJ2-1; D is perhaps TRBD2 (6 bases). Germline V gene lookup returns CDR1 MNHEY and CDR2 SMNVEV (reference sequence). The CDR3 has 15 residues. V was shortened by 8 bases and J by 8 bases, with 22 bases between the two germline ends. DNA of the CDR3: TGTGCCAGCTCCGACCGGGGCTGGTCTAGCGATGAGCAGTTCTTC. The encoded protein is CASSDRGWSSDEQFF.

The gene calls are TRBV5-4 and TRBJ1-3, with D uncertain. The germline CDR1 and CDR2 sequences are SGHNT and YYREEE (reference sequence). This CDR3 contains 14 residues. V was shortened by 2 bases and J by 4 bases, with 10 bases between the two germline ends. For the CDR3, the DNA is TGTGCCAGCAGCTTTGGGCCACTCGGAAACACCATATATTTT. Protein product: CASSFGPLGNTIYF.

This CDR3 reads CASSGGQGDYGYTF. CDR3 bases: TGCGCCAGCAGTGGGGGACAGGGGGACTATGGCTACACCTTC. V is TRBV5-1 and J is TRBJ1-2; TRBD1 agrees at 11 bases. Per the germline V gene, CDR1 is SGHRS and CDR2 is YFSETQ. The CDR3 is 14 amino acids. V was pared by 5 bases and J by 3 bases, with 3 bases of the junction left unmatched.

In this sample, this clone turned up once. This chain connects TRBV14 to TRBJ2-2; 11 bases align to TRBD1. The CDR3 covers 17 residues. V lost 0 bases to trimming and J lost 6 bases; unmatched junction nucleotides: 6. The V gene's germline CDR1 is SGHDN and CDR2 FVKESK. The CDR3 loop is CASSQDYGTGGSGELFF. CDR3 coding DNA: TGTGCCAGCAGCCAAGATTATGGGACAGGGGGGTCCGGGGAGCTGTTTTTT.

The V and J genes are TRBV3-1 (or the pseudogene TRBV3-2) and TRBJ1-2; 9 bases line up with TRBD1. Germline V gene sequence: CDR1 LGHDT, CDR2 YNNKEL (reference sequence). This CDR3 comprises 14 residues. J gave up 4 bases and V 6 bases, and 6 bases lay outside the gene matches. CDR3 DNA sequence: TGTGCCAGCAGTCAGACAGGGGGAGTCTATGGCTACACCTTC. This sequence encodes CASSQTGGVYGYTF.

The chain recombines TRBV3-1 (or the pseudogene TRBV3-2) with TRBJ1-5; 7 bases align to TRBD1. From germline, CDR1 is LGHDT and CDR2 YNNKEL (reference sequence). The CDR3 loop spans 15 amino acids. Trimming removed 4 bases from V and 4 bases from J; junction bases left unmatched: 7. CDR3 loop: CASSLDREGNQPQHF. The DNA for the CDR3 is TGTGCCAGCAGCCTAGACAGGGAGGGGAATCAGCCCCAGCATTTT.

This chain connects TRBV19 to TRBJ1-6, with 7 nucleotides matching TRBD1. CDR3 length: 14 amino acids. Per the germline V gene, CDR1 is LNHDA and CDR2 is SQIVND (reference sequence). Trimming removed 6 bases from V and 10 bases from J; junction bases left unmatched: 9. The CDR3 DNA reads as TGTGCCAGTAGCACAACGGGACAGTTCTCACCCCTCCACTTT. Residues: CASSTTGQFSPLHF.

This chain connects TRBV5-4 to TRBJ1-2, with 7 nucleotides matching TRBD1. CDR3 length: 13 amino acids. CDR1 and CDR2 from the germline V gene are SGHNT and YYREEE (reference sequence). The trim removed 0 bases at V and 14 bases at J, leaving 10 bases unmatched. The CDR3 nucleotides read TGTGCCAGCAGCTTGGATTCAGGGGGGATGAGTACCTTC. Protein product: CASSLDSGGMSTF.

J is TRBJ1-1 and V is TRBV10-3; the D is unclear. The CDR3 spans 13 residues. The ends were cut back, 7 bases at V and 1 base at J, with 10 bases in the middle. CDR1 and CDR2 (germline): ENHRY, SYGVKD. The CDR3 here is CAITYEENTEAFF. DNA for the CDR3: TGTGCCATCACTTATGAGGAGAACACTGAAGCTTTCTTT.

This chain links TRBV5-6 with TRBJ1-5, with D maybe TRBD1 (5 bases). The germline V and J ends were trimmed by 2 bases and 7 bases, with 10 bases remaining between them. The CDR3 loop spans 13 amino acids. Germline V gene data show CDR1 as SGHDT and CDR2 as YYEEEE. The CDR3 nucleotides read TGTGCCAGCAGCTTCGGGGGTCACCAGCCCCAGCATTTT. This gives the protein CASSFGGHQPQHF.

This clone was detected only a few times. This specimen includes other DNA sequences encoding the same CDR3. The rearrangement links TRBV7-2 to TRBJ2-3; the D is unclear. The CDR3 consists of 14 residues. Germline V gene sequence: CDR1 SGHTA, CDR2 FQGNSA. V lost 3 bases to trimming and J lost 0 bases, with 7 bases between them. In DNA, the CDR3 is TGTGCCAGCAGCTTGGGCTTAAGCACAGATACGCAGTATTTT. It codes for CASSLGLSTDTQYF.

This rearrangement joins TRBV13 to TRBJ2-1; TRBD1 agrees at 8 bases. J lost 3 bases, V lost 1 base, and 2 bases had no gene match. CDR1 is PRHDT and CDR2 is FYEKMQ in the germline V gene (reference sequence). The CDR3 runs 15 residues. The CDR3 sequence is CASSLAGQGYNEQFF. The CDR3 DNA sequence: TGTGCCAGCAGCTTAGCTGGACAGGGCTACAATGAGCAGTTCTTC. Filled out from reference TRBV13 and TRBJ2-1, the complete variable domain reads AAGVIQSPRHLIKEKRETATLKCYPIPRHDTVYWYQQGPGQDPQFLISFYEKMQSDKGSIPDRFSAQQFSDYHSELNMSSLELGDSALYFCASSLAGQGYNEQFFGPGTRLTVL.

The chain couples TRBV4-1 to TRBJ1-5; D is unresolved. This CDR3 is built from 14 residues. The ends were cut back, 1 base at V and 4 bases at J, with 8 bases in the middle. Germline CDR1 reads MGHRA; CDR2 reads YSYEKL. The CDR3 here is CASSQGAGNQPQHF. For the CDR3, the DNA is TGCGCCAGCAGCCAAGGGGCTGGGAATCAGCCCCAGCATTTT.

This chain joins TRBV30 and TRBJ1-1, with 7 bases lining up with TRBD1. The CDR3 has 13 amino acids. The trim removed 6 bases at V and 2 bases at J, leaving 6 bases unmatched. Per the germline V gene, CDR1 is GTSNPN and CDR2 is SVGIG (reference sequence). The CDR3 spells CACANRGNTEAFF. The CDR3 DNA reads as TGTGCCTGCGCAAACAGGGGAAACACTGAAGCTTTCTTT.

The genes are TRBV4-2 and TRBJ1-1, with a weak D call TRBD1 (6 bases). Per germline, CDR1 LGHNA and CDR2 YNFKEQ. Trimming stripped 0 bases from V and 1 base from J, with 9 bases between. The CDR3 is 15 amino acids. For the CDR3, the DNA is TGTGCCAGCAGCCAAGATGTGACAGGGAACACTGAAGCTTTCTTT. This codes for CASSQDVTGNTEAFF.